The 9 T cell receptor beta chains below were found in one sample sequenced in a study of T cells in localized non-small cell lung cancer. Sequencing was performed with immunoSEQ multiplex PCR; in TCRdb, only in-frame clones are kept and a portion is missing. This sample has roughly 40,000 clones, with approximately 88% found just once. Sequencing was performed on peripheral blood, taken before any cancer treatment. These receptors were obtained from a woman between 40 and 69 years old with stage I lung adenocarcinoma.

This clone was observed a few times. The chain is built from TRBV7-2 and TRBJ1-4; D uncertain. V lost 3 bases and J lost 8, with 10 bases in between. Looked up from germline, CDR1 is SGHTA and CDR2 is FQGNSA. The CDR3 is 13 amino acids. The CDR3 region has the DNA TGTGCCAGCAGCTTGGGTCCCTGGGAAAAACTGTTTTTT. Protein sequence: CASSLGPWEKLFF.

This rearrangement joins TRBV5-8 to TRBJ2-1; weak D call: TRBD1 (6 bases). Looked up from germline, CDR1 is SGHTS and CDR2 is YDEGEE. Trimming removed 0 bases from V and 4 bases from J, with 23 bases in between. CDR3 size: 19 residues. The CDR3 sequence: CASSLVFVRGRLLYNEQFF. The CDR3 DNA sequence: TGTGCCAGCAGCTTGGTATTTGTCAGGGGACGCCTACTGTACAATGAGCAGTTCTTC.

This chain uses TRBV27 with TRBJ2-1; 9 bases agree with TRBD2. This CDR3 has 16 amino acids. After removal of 2 bases from V and 4 bases from J, the junction contained 6 bases not matched to a gene. CDR1 is MNHEY and CDR2 is SMNVEV in the germline V gene (reference sequence). The CDR3 spells CASSLASLAGYNEQFF. CDR3 DNA: TGTGCCAGCAGTTTAGCGTCCCTAGCGGGATACAATGAGCAGTTCTTC.

The chain is built from TRBV19 and TRBJ1-5; D not resolved. V was shortened by 7 bases and J by 2 bases, with 12 bases between the two germline ends. From germline, CDR1 is LNHDA and CDR2 SQIVND (reference sequence). This CDR3 is 14 amino acids long. CDR3 residues: CASNALWGNQPQHF. The CDR3 coding sequence is TGTGCCAGTAACGCATTGTGGGGCAATCAGCCCCAGCATTTT.

The V gene is TRBV7-9, the J gene TRBJ2-2; D gene ambiguous. This CDR3 is built from 13 residues. The V gene's germline CDR1 is SEHNR and CDR2 FQNEAQ (reference sequence). V dropped 1 base and J dropped 5 bases, with 5 bases sitting between them. This CDR3 reads CASSLGDTGELFF. The CDR3 DNA reads as TGTGCCAGCAGCTTAGGAGATACCGGGGAGCTGTTTTTT.

The V and J genes are TRBV19 and TRBJ1-5; no firm D call. V lost 0 bases and J 6 bases, leaving 6 bases between the germline ends. There are 13 residues in the CDR3. The germline gives CDR1 LNHDA, CDR2 SQIVND (reference sequence). The CDR3 spells CASSIDPVQPQHF. The CDR3 DNA reads TGTGCCAGTAGTATAGATCCGGTTCAGCCCCAGCATTTT.

The genes are TRBV28 and TRBJ2-7; 8 bases are shared with TRBD1. J lost 4 bases, V lost 6 bases, and 11 bases had no gene match. This CDR3 has 15 amino acids. CDR1 MDHEN and CDR2 SYDVKM come from the germline V gene. CDR3 nucleotide sequence: TGTGCCAGCAGCCCAAGGACAGGGTTCATGTACGAGCAGTACTTC. It yields the protein CASSPRTGFMYEQYF.

The J gene is TRBJ2-1, the V gene TRBV29-1, with TRBD1 matching over 7 bases. This CDR3 region has 12 residues. Losses at the gene ends were 5 bases for V and 6 bases for J; bases not matched to a gene: 4. Looked up from germline, CDR1 is SQVTM and CDR2 is ANQGSEA. The DNA of the CDR3 is TGCAGCGTTCCCGGGACAGTCAATGAGCAGTTCTTC. This sequence encodes CSVPGTVNEQFF.

This clone occurred once. The chain uses TRBV5-5 and TRBJ2-7, with D maybe TRBD2 (5 bases). From germline, CDR1 is SGHKS and CDR2 YYEKEE (reference sequence). V gave up 7 bases and J gave up 0 bases, with 11 bases separating them. This CDR3 contains 13 residues. The CDR3 region is CASRSGFSYEQYF. CDR3 bases: TGTGCCAGCCGCAGCGGATTCTCCTACGAGCAGTACTTC.